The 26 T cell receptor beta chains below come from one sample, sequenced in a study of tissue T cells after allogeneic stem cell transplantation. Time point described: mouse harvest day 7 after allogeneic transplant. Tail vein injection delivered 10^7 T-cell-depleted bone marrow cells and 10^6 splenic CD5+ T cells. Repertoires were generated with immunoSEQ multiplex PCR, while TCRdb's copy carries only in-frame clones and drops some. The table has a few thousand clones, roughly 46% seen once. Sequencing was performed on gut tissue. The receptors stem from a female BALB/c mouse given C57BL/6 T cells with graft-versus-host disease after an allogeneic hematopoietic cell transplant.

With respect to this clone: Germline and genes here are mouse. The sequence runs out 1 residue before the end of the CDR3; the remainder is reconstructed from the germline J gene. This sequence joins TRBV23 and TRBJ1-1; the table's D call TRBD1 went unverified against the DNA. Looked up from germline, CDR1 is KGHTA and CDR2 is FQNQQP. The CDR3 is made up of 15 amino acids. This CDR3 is CSSSQSGDRGTEVFF. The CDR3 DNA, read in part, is TGCTCCAGCAGTCAATCGGGGGACAGGGGTACAGAAGTCTTC.

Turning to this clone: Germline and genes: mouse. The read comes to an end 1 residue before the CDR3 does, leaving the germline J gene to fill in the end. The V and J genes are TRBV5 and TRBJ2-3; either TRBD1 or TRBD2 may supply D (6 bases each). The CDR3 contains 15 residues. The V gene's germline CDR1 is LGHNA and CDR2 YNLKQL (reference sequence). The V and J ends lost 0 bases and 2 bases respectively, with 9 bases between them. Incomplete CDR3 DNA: TGTGCCAGCAGCCAAGAAAGGGGGGTTGCAGAAACGCTGTAT. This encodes CASSQERGVAETLY. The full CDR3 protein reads CASSQERGVAETLYF.

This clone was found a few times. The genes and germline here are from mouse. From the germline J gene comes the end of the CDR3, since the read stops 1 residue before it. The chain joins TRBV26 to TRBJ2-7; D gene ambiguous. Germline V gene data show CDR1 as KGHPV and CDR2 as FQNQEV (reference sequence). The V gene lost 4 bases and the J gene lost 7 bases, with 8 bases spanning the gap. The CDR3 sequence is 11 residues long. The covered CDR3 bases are TGTGCCAGCAGTCAGGGTGAGGAACAGTAC. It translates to CASSQGEEQY. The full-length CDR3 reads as CASSQGEEQYF.

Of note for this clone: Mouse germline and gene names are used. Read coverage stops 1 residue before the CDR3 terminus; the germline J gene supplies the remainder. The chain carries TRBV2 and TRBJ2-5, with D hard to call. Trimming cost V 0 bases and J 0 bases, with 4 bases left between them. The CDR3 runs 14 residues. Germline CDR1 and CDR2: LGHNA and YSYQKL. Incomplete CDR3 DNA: TGTGCCAGCAGCCAAGACTGGAACCAAGACACCCAGTAC. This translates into CASSQDWNQDTQY. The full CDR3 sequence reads CASSQDWNQDTQYF. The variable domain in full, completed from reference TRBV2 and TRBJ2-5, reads DPKIIQKPKYLVAVTGSEKILICEQYLGHNAMYWYRQSAKKPLEFMFSYSYQKLMDNQTASSRFQPQSSKKNHLDLQITALKPDDSATYFCASSQDWNQDTQYFGPGTRLLVL.

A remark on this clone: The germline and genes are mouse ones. The CDR3 loop is CASSLFNYEQYF. Partial CDR3 DNA: TGTGCCAGCAGTCTGTTCAACTATGAACAGTAC. The rearrangement joins TRBV26 to TRBJ2-7; D not certain. Read coverage stops 1 residue before the CDR3 terminus; the germline J gene supplies the remainder. The CDR3 runs to 12 residues. The V gene lost 1 base and the J gene lost 3 bases, with 4 bases spanning the gap. CDR1 KGHPV and CDR2 FQNQEV come from the germline V gene (reference sequence).

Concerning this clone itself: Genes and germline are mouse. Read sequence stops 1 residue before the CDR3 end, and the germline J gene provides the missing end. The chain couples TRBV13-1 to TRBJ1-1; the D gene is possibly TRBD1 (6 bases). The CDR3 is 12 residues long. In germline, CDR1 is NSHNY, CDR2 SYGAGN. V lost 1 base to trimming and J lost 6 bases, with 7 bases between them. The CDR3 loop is CASSDRGSEVFF. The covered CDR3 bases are TGTGCCAGCAGTGATAGGGGGTCAGAAGTCTTC.

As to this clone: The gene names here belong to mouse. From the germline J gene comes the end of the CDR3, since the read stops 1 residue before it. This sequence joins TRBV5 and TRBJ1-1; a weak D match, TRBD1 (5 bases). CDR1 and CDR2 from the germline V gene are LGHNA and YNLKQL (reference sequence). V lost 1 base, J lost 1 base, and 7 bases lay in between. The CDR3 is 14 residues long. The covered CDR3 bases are TGTGCCAGCAGCCAAGTGCAGGGGAACACAGAAGTCTTC. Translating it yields CASSQVQGNTEVF. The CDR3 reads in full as CASSQVQGNTEVFF.

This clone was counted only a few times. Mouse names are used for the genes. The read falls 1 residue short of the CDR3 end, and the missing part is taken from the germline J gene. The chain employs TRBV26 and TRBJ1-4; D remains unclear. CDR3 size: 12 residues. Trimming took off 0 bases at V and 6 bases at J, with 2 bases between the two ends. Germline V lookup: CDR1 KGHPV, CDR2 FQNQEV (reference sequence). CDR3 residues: CASSLSHERLFF. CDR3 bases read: TGTGCCAGCAGTCTGTCTCACGAAAGATTATTT.

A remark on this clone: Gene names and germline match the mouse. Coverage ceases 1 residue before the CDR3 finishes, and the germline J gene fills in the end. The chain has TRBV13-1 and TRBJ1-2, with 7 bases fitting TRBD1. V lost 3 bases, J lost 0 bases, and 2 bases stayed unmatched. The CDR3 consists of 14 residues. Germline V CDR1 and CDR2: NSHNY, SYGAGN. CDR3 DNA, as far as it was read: TGTGCCAGCAGTGGACAGGGTGCAAACTCCGACTACACC. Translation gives CASSGQGANSDYT. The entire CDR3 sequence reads CASSGQGANSDYTF.

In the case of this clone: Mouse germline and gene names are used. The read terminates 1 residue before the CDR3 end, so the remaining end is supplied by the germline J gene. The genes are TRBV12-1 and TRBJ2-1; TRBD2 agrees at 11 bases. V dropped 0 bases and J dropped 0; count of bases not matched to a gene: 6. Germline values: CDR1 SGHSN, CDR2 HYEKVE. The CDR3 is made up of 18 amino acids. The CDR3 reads CASSLLTGGGYNYAEQFF. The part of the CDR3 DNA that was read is TGTGCCAGCTCTCTCTTGACTGGGGGGGGGTATAACTATGCTGAGCAGTTC.

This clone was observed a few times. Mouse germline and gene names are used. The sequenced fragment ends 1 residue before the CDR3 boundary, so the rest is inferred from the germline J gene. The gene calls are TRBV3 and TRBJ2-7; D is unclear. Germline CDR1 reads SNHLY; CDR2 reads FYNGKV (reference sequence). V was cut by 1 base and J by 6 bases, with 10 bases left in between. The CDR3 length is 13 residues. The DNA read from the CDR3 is TGTGCCAGCAGCTTAGTGAAAGTTTCTGAACAGTAC. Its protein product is CASSLVKVSEQY. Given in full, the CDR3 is CASSLVKVSEQYF.

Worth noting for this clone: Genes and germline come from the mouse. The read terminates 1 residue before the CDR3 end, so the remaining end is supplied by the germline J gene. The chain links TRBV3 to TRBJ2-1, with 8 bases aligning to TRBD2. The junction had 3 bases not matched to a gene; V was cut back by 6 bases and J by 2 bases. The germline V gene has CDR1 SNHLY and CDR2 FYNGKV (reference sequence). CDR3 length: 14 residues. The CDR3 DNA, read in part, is TGTGCCAGCAGTCCACTGGGGGACTATGCTGAGCAGTTC. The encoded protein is CASSPLGDYAEQF. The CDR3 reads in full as CASSPLGDYAEQFF.

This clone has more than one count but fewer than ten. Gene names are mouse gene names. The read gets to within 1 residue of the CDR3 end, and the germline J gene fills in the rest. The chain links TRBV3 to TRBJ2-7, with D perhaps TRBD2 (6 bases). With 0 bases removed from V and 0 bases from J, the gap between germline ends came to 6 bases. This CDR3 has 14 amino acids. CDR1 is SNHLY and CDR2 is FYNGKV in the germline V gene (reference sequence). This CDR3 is CASSLAWGSYEQYF. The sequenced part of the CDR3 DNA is TGTGCCAGCAGCTTAGCCTGGGGCTCCTATGAACAGTAC.

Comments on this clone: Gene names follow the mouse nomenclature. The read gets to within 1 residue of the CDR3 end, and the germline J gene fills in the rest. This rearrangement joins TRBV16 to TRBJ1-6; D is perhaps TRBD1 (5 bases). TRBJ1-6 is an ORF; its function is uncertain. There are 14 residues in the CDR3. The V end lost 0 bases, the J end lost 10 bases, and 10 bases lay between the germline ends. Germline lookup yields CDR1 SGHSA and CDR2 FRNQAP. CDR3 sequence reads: CASSLDRERSPLYF. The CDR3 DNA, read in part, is TGTGCAAGCAGCTTAGACAGGGAGCGATCGCCCCTCTAC.

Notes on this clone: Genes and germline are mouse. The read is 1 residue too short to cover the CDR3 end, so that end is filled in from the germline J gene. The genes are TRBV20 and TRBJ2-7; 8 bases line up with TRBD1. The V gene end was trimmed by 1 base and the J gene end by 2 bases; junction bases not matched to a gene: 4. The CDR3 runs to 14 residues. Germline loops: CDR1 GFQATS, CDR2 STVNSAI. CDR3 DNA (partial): TGTGGTGCTAGGGGTCCGGGACAGGCCTATGAACAGTAC. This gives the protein CGARGPGQAYEQY. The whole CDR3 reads CGARGPGQAYEQYF.

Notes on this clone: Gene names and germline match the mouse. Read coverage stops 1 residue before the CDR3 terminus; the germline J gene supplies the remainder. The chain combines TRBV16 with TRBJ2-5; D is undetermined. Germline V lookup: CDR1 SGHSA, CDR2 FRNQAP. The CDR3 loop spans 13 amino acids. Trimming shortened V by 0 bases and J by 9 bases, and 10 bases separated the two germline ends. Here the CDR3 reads CASSLERSLTQYF. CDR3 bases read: TGTGCAAGCAGCTTAGAACGCTCACTAACCCAGTAC. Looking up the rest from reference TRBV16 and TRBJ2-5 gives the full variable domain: NAGVIQTPRHKVTGKGQEATLWCEPISGHSAVFWYRQTIVQGLEFLTYFRNQAPIDDSGMPKERFSAQMPNQSHSTLKIQSTQPQDSAVYLCASSLERSLTQYFGPGTRLLVL.

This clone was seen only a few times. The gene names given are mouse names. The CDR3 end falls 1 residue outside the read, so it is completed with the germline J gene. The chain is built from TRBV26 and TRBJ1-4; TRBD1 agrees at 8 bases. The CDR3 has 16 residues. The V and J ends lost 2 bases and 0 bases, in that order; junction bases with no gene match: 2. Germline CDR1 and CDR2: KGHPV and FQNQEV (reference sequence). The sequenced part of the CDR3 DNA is TGTGCCAGCAGTCTGACAGGGGGAATTTCCAACGAAAGATTATTT. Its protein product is CASSLTGGISNERLF. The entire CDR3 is CASSLTGGISNERLFF.

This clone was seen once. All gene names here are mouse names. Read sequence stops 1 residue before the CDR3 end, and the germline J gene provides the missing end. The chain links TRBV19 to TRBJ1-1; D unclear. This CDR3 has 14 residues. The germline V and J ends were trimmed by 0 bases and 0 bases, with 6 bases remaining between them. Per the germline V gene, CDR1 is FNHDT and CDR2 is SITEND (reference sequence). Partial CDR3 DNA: TGTGCCAGCAGTATAGGCAATGCAAACACAGAAGTCTTC. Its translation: CASSIGNANTEVF. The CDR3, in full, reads CASSIGNANTEVFF.

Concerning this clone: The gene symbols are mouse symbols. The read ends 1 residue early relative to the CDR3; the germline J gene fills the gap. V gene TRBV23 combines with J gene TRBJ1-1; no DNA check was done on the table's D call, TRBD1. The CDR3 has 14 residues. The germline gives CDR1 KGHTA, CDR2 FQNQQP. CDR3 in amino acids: CSSSRQGANTEVFF. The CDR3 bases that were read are TGCTCCAGCAGTCGACAGGGGGCAAACACAGAAGTCTTC.

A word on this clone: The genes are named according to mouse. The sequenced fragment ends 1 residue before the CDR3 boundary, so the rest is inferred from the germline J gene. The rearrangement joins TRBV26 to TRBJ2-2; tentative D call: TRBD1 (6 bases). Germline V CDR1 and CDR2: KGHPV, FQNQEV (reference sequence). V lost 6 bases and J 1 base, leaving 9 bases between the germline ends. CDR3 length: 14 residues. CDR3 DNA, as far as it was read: TGTGCCAGCAGCCCGGGACAAAACACCGGGCAGCTCTAC. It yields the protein CASSPGQNTGQLY. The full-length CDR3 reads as CASSPGQNTGQLYF.

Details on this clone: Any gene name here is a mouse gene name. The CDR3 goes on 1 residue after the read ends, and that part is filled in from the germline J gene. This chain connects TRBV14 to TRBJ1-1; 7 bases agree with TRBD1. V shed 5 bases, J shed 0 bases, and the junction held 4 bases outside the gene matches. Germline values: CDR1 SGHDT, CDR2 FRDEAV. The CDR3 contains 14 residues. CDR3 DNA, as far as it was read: TGTGCCAGCAGCCCCAGGGGGTCAAACACAGAAGTCTTC. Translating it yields CASSPRGSNTEVF. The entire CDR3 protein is CASSPRGSNTEVFF.

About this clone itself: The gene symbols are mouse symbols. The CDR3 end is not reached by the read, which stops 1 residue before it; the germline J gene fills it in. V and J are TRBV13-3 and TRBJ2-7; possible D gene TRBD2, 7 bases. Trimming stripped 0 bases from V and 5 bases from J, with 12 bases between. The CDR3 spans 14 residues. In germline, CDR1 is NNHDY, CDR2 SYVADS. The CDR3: CASSDGGARHEQYF. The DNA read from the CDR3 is TGTGCCAGCAGTGATGGGGGGGCGCGCCATGAACAGTAC.

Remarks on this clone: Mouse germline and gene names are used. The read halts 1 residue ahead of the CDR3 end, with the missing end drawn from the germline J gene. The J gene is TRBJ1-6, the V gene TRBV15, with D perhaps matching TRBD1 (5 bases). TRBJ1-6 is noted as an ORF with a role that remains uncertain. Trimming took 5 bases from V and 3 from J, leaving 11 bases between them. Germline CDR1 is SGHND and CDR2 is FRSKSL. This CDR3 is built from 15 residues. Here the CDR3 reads CASSPGQDYNSPLYF. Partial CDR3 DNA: TGTGCCAGCAGTCCCGGACAAGACTATAATTCGCCCCTCTAC.

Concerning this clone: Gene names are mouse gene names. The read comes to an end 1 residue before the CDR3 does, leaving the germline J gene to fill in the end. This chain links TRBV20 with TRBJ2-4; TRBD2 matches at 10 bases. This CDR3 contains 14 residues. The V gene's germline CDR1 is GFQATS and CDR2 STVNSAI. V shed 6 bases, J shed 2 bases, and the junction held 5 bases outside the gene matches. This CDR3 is CGARLGGLQNTLYF. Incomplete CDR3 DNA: TGTGGTGCACGGCTGGGGGGGCTTCAAAACACCTTGTAC. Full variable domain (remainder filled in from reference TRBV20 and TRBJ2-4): GALVYQYPRRTICKSGTSMRMECQAVGFQATSVAWYRQSPQKTFELIALSTVNSAIKYEQNFTQEKFPISHPNLSFSSMTVLNAYLEDRGLYLCGARLGGLQNTLYFGAGTRLSVL.

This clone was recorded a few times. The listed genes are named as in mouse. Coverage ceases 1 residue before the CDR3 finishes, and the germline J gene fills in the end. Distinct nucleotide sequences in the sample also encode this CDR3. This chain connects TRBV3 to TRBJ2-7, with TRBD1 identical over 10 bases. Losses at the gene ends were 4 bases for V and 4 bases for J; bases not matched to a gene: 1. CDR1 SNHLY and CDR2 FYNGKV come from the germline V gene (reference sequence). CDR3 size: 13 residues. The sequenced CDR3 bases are TGTGCCAGCAGCTCGGGACAGGGGTATGAACAGTAC. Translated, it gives CASSSGQGYEQY. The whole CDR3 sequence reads CASSSGQGYEQYF.

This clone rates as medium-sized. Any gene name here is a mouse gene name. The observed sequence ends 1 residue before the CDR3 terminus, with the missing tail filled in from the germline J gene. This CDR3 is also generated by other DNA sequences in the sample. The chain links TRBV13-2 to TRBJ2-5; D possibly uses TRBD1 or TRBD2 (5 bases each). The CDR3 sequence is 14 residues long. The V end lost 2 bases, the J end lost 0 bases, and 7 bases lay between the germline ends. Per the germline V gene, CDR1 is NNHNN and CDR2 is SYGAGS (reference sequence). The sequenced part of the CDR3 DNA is TGTGCCAGCGGTGACCGGGGGAACCAAGACACCCAGTAC. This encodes CASGDRGNQDTQY. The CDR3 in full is CASGDRGNQDTQYF.